Below, 30 T cell receptor beta chains from the same sample are listed, as sequenced in a study of post-analysis software for immune sequencing data. General study results and limits: Elevated frequency relative to controls characterized four or five TRBV segments in patients, TRBV5-6, TRBV5-1 and TRBV20-1 among them.

Unique molecular identifiers were carried by the TCR beta cDNA libraries. MiXCR was run by TCRdb on the PCR reads, yielding one entry per CDR3 protein. The table includes 820,000 or so distinct CDR3 sequences, under 70% detected once. Their antigen targets remain unknown. Input material: blood. Receptor source: a girl between 5 and 17 years old with multiple sclerosis.

J is TRBJ1-2 and V is TRBV7-9; 7 nucleotides agree with TRBD1. The germline CDR1 and CDR2 sequences are SEHNR and FQNEAQ (reference sequence). Losses at the gene ends were 1 base for V and 0 bases for J; bases not matched to a gene: 5. This CDR3 contains 16 residues. In DNA form, the CDR3 reads TGTGCCAGCAGCTTAGTTGGGACAGAAGCTAACTATGGCTACACCTTC. The encoded protein is CASSLVGTEANYGYTF.

A note on this clonotype: At one end the junction does not follow the germline gene, possibly because of a read error. The chain joins TRBV7-7 to TRBJ2-1, with TRBD1 as a possible D gene (5 bases). The germline CDR1 and CDR2 sequences are SSHAT and FNYEAQ (reference sequence). The CDR3 runs 13 residues. CDR3 amino acids: CASSLDSVNEQFF. The CDR3, as DNA: TGTGCTAGCAGCTTAGACAGTGTAAATGAGCAGTTCTTC.

In regard to this clonotype: Because it lacks the conserved phenylalanine or tryptophan at the end, this CDR3 is likely a read error. The chain recombines TRBV20-1 with TRBJ2-5, with 12 bases matching TRBD2. The germline gives CDR1 DFQATT, CDR2 SNEGSKA (reference sequence). V lost 3 bases and J lost 2; bases outside the gene matches: 4. The CDR3 has 15 amino acids. The DNA of the CDR3 is TGCAGTGCTAGGCGGACTAGCGGGGAGCAAGAGACCCAGTACTGC. Its translation: CSARRTSGEQETQYC.

V gene TRBV6-1 combines with J gene TRBJ2-3, with TRBD2 matching over 9 bases. The CDR3 loop spans 15 amino acids. The J segment lost 4 bases and the V segment lost 4 bases, leaving 6 bases of the junction unmatched. Looked up from germline, CDR1 is MNHNS and CDR2 is SASEGT. This CDR3 is CASSVSGSRSDTQYF. The CDR3 DNA sequence: TGTGCCAGCAGTGTTAGCGGGAGTCGGTCAGATACGCAGTATTTT.

The rearrangement uses TRBV2 and TRBJ2-5, with 10 nucleotides matching TRBD2. From germline, CDR1 is SNHLY and CDR2 FYNNEI. The J segment lost 4 bases and the V segment lost 2 bases, leaving 19 bases of the junction unmatched. The CDR3 totals 20 residues. For the CDR3, the DNA is TGTGCCAGCAGTGAAATTGCTAGGCTAGCGGGGGACACGGAGGGAGAGACCCAGTACTTC. This gives the protein CASSEIARLAGDTEGETQYF.

This clonotype was observed a handful of times. CDR3 residues: CASSSGGGLPQETQYF. CDR3 sequence (DNA): TGTGCCAGCAGCTCCGGGGGGGGACTACCACAAGAGACCCAGTACTTC. The chain uses TRBV7-3 and TRBJ2-5; 8 bases agree with TRBD2. The CDR3 is made up of 16 amino acids. The germline V gene encodes CDR1 SGHTA and CDR2 FQGTGA. With 4 bases clipped from V and 2 bases from J, the junction kept 9 bases outside the gene matches.

This chain uses TRBV10-2 with TRBJ2-7, with a possible D match to TRBD2 (6 bases). The germline gives CDR1 WSHSY, CDR2 SAAADI. The V gene lost 6 bases and the J gene lost 3 bases, with 12 bases spanning the gap. The CDR3 is 13 amino acids. CDR3 loop: CASSTGVGYEQYF. CDR3 in DNA: TGCGCCAGCAGCACGGGGGTGGGCTACGAGCAGTACTTC.

The chain recombines TRBV24-1 with TRBJ2-3; the match to TRBD1 covers 7 bases. The CDR3 spans 14 residues. Germline trimming cut 6 bases from V and 2 bases from J; bases unmatched to any gene: 4. The germline CDR1 and CDR2 sequences are KGHDR and SFDVKD. The CDR3 bases are TGTGCCACCAGTCCGGGACAGTACACAGATACGCAGTATTTT. This translates into CATSPGQYTDTQYF.

V gene TRBV7-3 combines with J gene TRBJ2-1, with 7 nucleotides matching TRBD1. The CDR3 loop spans 17 amino acids. Germline V gives CDR1 SGHTA, CDR2 FQGTGA. Trimming took 0 bases from V and 6 from J; bases not matched to a gene: 11. This CDR3 reads CASSLTRQGSALNEQFF. The CDR3 region has the DNA TGTGCCAGCAGCTTAACCCGACAGGGATCGGCTCTCAATGAGCAGTTCTTC.

The chain uses TRBV5-6 and TRBJ2-1; 10 bases map to TRBD2. The CDR3 spans 16 residues. Germline assignment: CDR1 SGHDT and CDR2 YYEEEE. The V segment lost 6 bases and the J segment 4 bases; nucleotides outside the gene matches: 10. Here the CDR3 reads CASTEWRTSGYNEQFF. The CDR3 bases are TGTGCCAGCACCGAGTGGAGGACTAGCGGTTACAATGAGCAGTTCTTC.

The chain is built from TRBV29-1 and TRBJ1-2, with 8 positions matching TRBD1. This CDR3 spans 13 amino acids. V trimming: 7 bases; J trimming: 7 bases; junction bases outside the gene matches: 11. Germline V gives CDR1 SQVTM, CDR2 ANQGSEA. The CDR3 DNA follows: TGCAGCGGGGGGGGGACAGGTGGTCGTGGCTACACCTTC. This encodes CSGGGTGGRGYTF.

This sequence joins TRBV7-2 and TRBJ2-3, with 12 bases fitting TRBD2. Per the germline V gene, CDR1 is SGHTA and CDR2 is FQGNSA. V was clipped by 6 bases and J by 5 bases; unmatched bases: 12. The CDR3 spans 17 residues. The CDR3 loop reads CASSSGLAGTFKDTQYF. The CDR3 DNA reads TGTGCCAGCAGTTCCGGACTAGCGGGGACGTTCAAAGATACGCAGTATTTT.

This clonotype occurred a few times. The chain combines TRBV7-3 with TRBJ1-1, with TRBD1 matching over 7 bases. CDR3 length: 14 residues. From germline, CDR1 is SGHTA and CDR2 FQGTGA. Unmatched junction bases numbered 3, after V lost 5 bases and J lost 0 bases. CDR3 sequence (DNA): TGTGCCAGCAGCACGGGACAGATGAACACTGAAGCTTTCTTT. This gives the protein CASSTGQMNTEAFF.

The rearrangement uses TRBV7-9 and TRBJ1-1; the match to TRBD1 covers 7 bases. Per the germline V gene, CDR1 is SEHNR and CDR2 is FQNEAQ (reference sequence). CDR3 size: 13 residues. With V trimmed by 10 bases and J by 1 base, 6 bases remained unmatched. In DNA form, the CDR3 reads TGTGCCACCGACCGGGACAGGAACACTGAAGCTTTCTTT. Encoded protein: CATDRDRNTEAFF.

V gene TRBV19 combines with J gene TRBJ2-3; the D is unclear. This CDR3 is 13 amino acids long. Deletions cut 5 bases from V and 5 bases from J, with 11 bases between. Germline loops: CDR1 LNHDA, CDR2 SQIVND (reference sequence). The CDR3 DNA reads as TGTGCCAGTAGTTGGCAAAAGGGAGATACGCAGTATTTT. It encodes CASSWQKGDTQYF.

This chain joins TRBV5-1 and TRBJ2-7, with 9 bases identical to TRBD2. V was clipped by 3 bases and J by 1 base; unmatched bases: 5. From germline, CDR1 is SGHRS and CDR2 YFSETQ. This CDR3 has 15 residues. For the CDR3, the DNA is TGCGCCAGCAGCTGGAGGGCGGGAGGGTCCTACGAGCAGTACTTC. Translated: CASSWRAGGSYEQYF.

This clonotype was seen more than once but under ten times. V usage is TRBV5-5 and J usage is TRBJ1-2; weak D call: TRBD1 (6 bases). V was cut by 4 bases and J by 4 bases, with 11 bases left in between. The germline V gene encodes CDR1 SGHKS and CDR2 YYEKEE (reference sequence). The CDR3 length is 13 residues. The DNA for the CDR3 is TGTGCCAGCAGCCCCAGGGGCGCCTATGGCTACACCTTC. Translated: CASSPRGAYGYTF.

This clonotype has more than one count but fewer than ten. This sequence joins TRBV20-1 and TRBJ2-7, with 7 bases fitting TRBD1. Germline assignment: CDR1 DFQATT and CDR2 SNEGSKA (reference sequence). The CDR3 length is 14 residues. J lost 2 bases, V lost 5 bases, and 9 bases had no gene match. In DNA form, the CDR3 reads TGCAGTGCTCCCGACAGGGCTGATCCCTACGAGCAGTACTTC. The encoded protein is CSAPDRADPYEQYF.

The chain links TRBV10-1 to TRBJ2-3; 14 bases are a match to TRBD2. With V trimmed by 2 bases and J by 0 bases, 7 bases remained unmatched. The germline V gene encodes CDR1 WNHNN and CDR2 SYGVQD (reference sequence). This CDR3 region has 19 residues. CDR3 sequence reads: CASSEPGLAGASSTDTQYF. CDR3 coding DNA: TGCGCCAGCAGTGAGCCGGGACTAGCGGGAGCCTCTAGCACAGATACGCAGTATTTT.

The chain combines TRBV29-1 with TRBJ1-1; the D gene is possibly TRBD1 (6 bases). V was trimmed by 6 bases and J by 4 bases, leaving 15 bases between them. This CDR3 has 13 amino acids. Germline V gene data show CDR1 as SQVTM and CDR2 as ANQGSEA. CDR3 sequence: CSVDPNRATEAFF. The DNA of the CDR3 is TGCAGCGTGGATCCCAACAGGGCCACTGAAGCTTTCTTT.

The rearrangement links TRBV15 to TRBJ2-5, with 9 bases matching TRBD1. The CDR3 contains 15 residues. V lost 1 base to trimming and J lost 2 bases; unmatched junction nucleotides: 2. CDR1 and CDR2 (germline): LNHNV, YYDKDF (reference sequence). CDR3 DNA sequence: TGTGCCACCAGCAGAGGCGGGACAGGGCAAGAGACCCAGTACTTC. This encodes CATSRGGTGQETQYF.

This rearrangement joins TRBV2 to TRBJ2-1; 7 positions agree with TRBD1. Germline V gene sequence: CDR1 SNHLY, CDR2 FYNNEI. J gave up 9 bases and V 4 bases, and 6 bases lay outside the gene matches. This CDR3 is built from 13 residues. Here the CDR3 reads CASSGGAGGEQFF. In nucleotides, the CDR3 is TGTGCCAGCAGTGGAGGAGCAGGGGGTGAGCAGTTCTTC.

The chain employs TRBV24-1 and TRBJ2-5; 9 bases match TRBD1. CDR3 length: 15 amino acids. The germline V gene encodes CDR1 KGHDR and CDR2 SFDVKD. Losses at the gene ends were 3 bases for V and 2 bases for J; bases not matched to a gene: 3. CDR3 coding DNA: TGTGCCACCAGTGATCCTGGGACAGGGCAAGAGACCCAGTACTTC. It translates to CATSDPGTGQETQYF.

This clonotype appeared a few times. The chain carries TRBV5-1 and TRBJ2-5; weak D call: TRBD1 (6 bases). This CDR3 is built from 16 residues. The germline V and J ends were trimmed by 3 bases and 4 bases, with 19 bases remaining between them. The germline V gene has CDR1 SGHRS and CDR2 YFSETQ. CDR3 loop: CASSSDTSGVSETQYF. CDR3 DNA: TGCGCCAGCAGCTCCGACACTTCAGGGGTTTCAGAGACCCAGTACTTC.

The rearrangement links TRBV7-8 to TRBJ2-5, with no clear D. Germline CDR1 is SGHVS and CDR2 is FQNEAQ. V shed 2 bases and J shed 7 bases, with 14 bases lying between them. This CDR3 comprises 14 residues. The CDR3 DNA reads TGTGCCAGCAGCTTATCGAGCTTAAAGGGGACCCAGTACTTC. Protein: CASSLSSLKGTQYF.

V and J are TRBV10-3 and TRBJ2-4; 16 bases match TRBD2. The end of the DNA is better explained by TRBJ2-7, so the J call may be wrong. CDR1 and CDR2 from the germline V gene are ENHRY and SYGVKD. This CDR3 comprises 15 residues. The CDR3 sequence is CAIGQGLAGGYEQYF. CDR3 nucleotide sequence: TGTGCCATCGGACAGGGACTAGCGGGAGGGTACGAGCAGTACTTC.

The chain combines TRBV5-1 with TRBJ2-7; D ambiguous. The CDR3 is made up of 17 amino acids. V gave up 4 bases and J gave up 0 bases, with 20 bases separating them. Germline V lookup: CDR1 SGHRS, CDR2 YFSETQ. The CDR3 protein is CASSKMPAALGSYEQYF. The CDR3 bases are TGCGCCAGCAGCAAAATGCCGGCGGCCTTGGGCTCCTACGAGCAGTACTTC.

The chain combines TRBV7-2 with TRBJ1-6; no clear D gene. Germline lookup yields CDR1 SGHTA and CDR2 FQGNSA. V gave up 6 bases and J gave up 0 bases, with 9 bases separating them. This CDR3 contains 15 residues. The CDR3 spells CASRRLSSYNSPLHF. CDR3 DNA: TGTGCCAGCAGACGCCTGAGCTCCTATAATTCACCCCTCCACTTT.

The rearrangement links TRBV5-6 to TRBJ2-1, with D unclear. V lost 0 bases to trimming and J lost 1 base, with 8 bases between them. Germline V gives CDR1 SGHDT, CDR2 YYEEEE. The CDR3 has 15 residues. The chain's CDR3 is CASSLDLGSYNEQFF. In DNA, the CDR3 is TGTGCCAGCAGCTTGGATCTGGGATCCTACAATGAGCAGTTCTTC. Filled out from reference TRBV5-6 and TRBJ2-1, the complete variable domain reads DAGVTQSPTHLIKTRGQQVTLRCSPKSGHDTVSWYQQALGQGPQFIFQYYEEEERQRGNFPDRFSGHQFPNYSSELNVNALLLGDSALYLCASSLDLGSYNEQFFGPGTRLTVL.

This chain joins TRBV5-1 and TRBJ1-2; weak D call: TRBD1 (5 bases). V gave up 6 bases and J gave up 6 bases, with 21 bases separating them. The CDR3 is 15 amino acids. CDR1 and CDR2 from the germline V gene are SGHRS and YFSETQ. DNA of the CDR3: TGCGCCAGCACATTCCAGCCGGGACGCTTCAATGGCTACACCTTC. Its protein is CASTFQPGRFNGYTF. The variable domain in full, with the rest retrieved from reference TRBV5-1 and TRBJ1-2, is KAGVTQTPRYLIKTRGQQVTLSCSPISGHRSVSWYQQTPGQGLQFLFEYFSETQRNKGNFPGRFSGRQFSNSRSEMNVSTLELGDSALYLCASTFQPGRFNGYTFGSGTRLTVV.